The clone carrying this T cell receptor beta chain came up a few times. The J segment lost 4 bases and the V segment lost 5 bases, leaving 5 bases of the junction unmatched. The CDR3 length is 14 residues. These data come from a study of identical twins. TCRdb analysed the 5' RACE reads with MiXCR anew, one entry per CDR3 protein. Here the sample spans some 460,000 distinct CDR3 sequences, about 14% being singletons. This sample was also put to use in a study of yellow fever vaccine responses in identical twins.

V usage is TRBV12-3 or TRBV12-4 and J usage is TRBJ2-3, with 8 bases matching TRBD2. What was sequenced was CD4+ T cells sorted from blood. The source is a woman in her late teens or twenties in good health. The CDR3 coding sequence is TGTGCCAGCAGTCCGGGACTAGAGGCAGATACGCAGTATTTT. Protein product: CASSPGLEADTQYF.